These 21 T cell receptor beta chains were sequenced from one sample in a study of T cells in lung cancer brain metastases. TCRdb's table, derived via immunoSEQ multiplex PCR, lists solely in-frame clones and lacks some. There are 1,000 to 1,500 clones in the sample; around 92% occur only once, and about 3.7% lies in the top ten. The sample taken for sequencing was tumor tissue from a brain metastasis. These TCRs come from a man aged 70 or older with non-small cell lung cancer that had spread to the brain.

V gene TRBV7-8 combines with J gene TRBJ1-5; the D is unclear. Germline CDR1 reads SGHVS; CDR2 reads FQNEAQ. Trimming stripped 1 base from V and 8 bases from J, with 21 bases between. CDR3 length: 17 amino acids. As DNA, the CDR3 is TGTGCCAGCAGCTTAGAATTCGGGGTTACAGCCACGGAGCCCCAGCATTTT. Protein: CASSLEFGVTATEPQHF.

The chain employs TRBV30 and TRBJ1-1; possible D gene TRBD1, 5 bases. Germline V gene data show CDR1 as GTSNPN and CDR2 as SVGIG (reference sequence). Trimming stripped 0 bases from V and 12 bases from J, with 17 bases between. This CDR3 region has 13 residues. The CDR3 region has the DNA TGTGCCTGGAGTGTAGGTTGGGGCAGGGAGACTTTCTTT. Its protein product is CAWSVGWGRETFF.

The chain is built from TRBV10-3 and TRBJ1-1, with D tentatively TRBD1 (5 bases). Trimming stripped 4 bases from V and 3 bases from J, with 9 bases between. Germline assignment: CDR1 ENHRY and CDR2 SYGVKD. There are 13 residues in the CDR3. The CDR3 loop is CAISGGDYTEAFF. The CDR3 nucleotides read TGTGCCATCAGTGGGGGGGACTACACTGAAGCTTTCTTT.

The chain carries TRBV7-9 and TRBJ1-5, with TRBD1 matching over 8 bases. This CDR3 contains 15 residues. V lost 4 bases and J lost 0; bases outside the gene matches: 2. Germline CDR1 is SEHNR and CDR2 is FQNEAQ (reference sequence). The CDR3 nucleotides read TGTGCCAGCAGCTCCACAGGGGGTAGCAATCAGCCCCAGCATTTT. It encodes CASSSTGGSNQPQHF.

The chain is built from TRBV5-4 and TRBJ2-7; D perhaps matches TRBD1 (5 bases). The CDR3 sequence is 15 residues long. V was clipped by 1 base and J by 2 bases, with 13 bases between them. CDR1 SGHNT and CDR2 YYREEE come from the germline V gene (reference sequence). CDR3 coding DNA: TGTGCCAGCAGCTTGCCAGCTGGGGCCACCTACGAGCAGTACTTC. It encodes CASSLPAGATYEQYF.

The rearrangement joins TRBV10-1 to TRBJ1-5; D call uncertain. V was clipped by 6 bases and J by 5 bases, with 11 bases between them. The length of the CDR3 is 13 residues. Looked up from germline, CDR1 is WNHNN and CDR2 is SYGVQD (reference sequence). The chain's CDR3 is CASSPVLDQPQHF. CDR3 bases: TGCGCCAGCAGCCCGGTTCTCGATCAGCCCCAGCATTTT.

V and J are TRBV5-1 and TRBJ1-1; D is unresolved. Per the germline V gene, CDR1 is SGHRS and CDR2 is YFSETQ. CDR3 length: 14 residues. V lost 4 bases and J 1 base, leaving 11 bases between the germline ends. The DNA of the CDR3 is TGCGCCAGCAGCCCCAAGGAGGCGAACACTGAAGCTTTCTTT. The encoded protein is CASSPKEANTEAFF.

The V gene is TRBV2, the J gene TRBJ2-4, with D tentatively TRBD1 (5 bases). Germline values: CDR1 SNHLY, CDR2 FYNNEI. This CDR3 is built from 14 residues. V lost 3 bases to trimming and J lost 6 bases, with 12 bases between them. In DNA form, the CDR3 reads TGTGCCAGCAGTGAGGACACCTTAAGAAACATTCAGTACTTC. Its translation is CASSEDTLRNIQYF. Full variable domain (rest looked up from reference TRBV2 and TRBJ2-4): EPEVTQTPSHQVTQMGQEVILRCVPISNHLYFYWYRQILGQKVEFLVSFYNNEISEKSEIFDDQFSVERPDGSNFTLKIRSTKLEDSAMYFCASSEDTLRNIQYFGAGTRLSVL.

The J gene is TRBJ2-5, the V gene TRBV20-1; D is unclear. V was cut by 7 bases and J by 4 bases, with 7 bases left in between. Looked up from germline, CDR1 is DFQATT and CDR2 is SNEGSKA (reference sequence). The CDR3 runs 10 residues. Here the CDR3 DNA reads TGCAGTGTTCCCTCAGAGACCCAGTACTTC. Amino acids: CSVPSETQYF.

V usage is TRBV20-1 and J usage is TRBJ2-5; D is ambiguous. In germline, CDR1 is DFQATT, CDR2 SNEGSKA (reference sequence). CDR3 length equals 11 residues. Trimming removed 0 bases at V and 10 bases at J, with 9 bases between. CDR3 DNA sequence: TGCAGTGCTAGAGATCCGGGCGACCAGTACTTC. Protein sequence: CSARDPGDQYF.

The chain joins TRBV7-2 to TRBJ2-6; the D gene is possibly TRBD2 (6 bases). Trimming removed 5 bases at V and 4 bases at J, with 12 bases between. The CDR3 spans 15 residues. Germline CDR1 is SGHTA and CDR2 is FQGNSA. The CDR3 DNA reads TGTGCCAGCAGCAACACACTAGCCGGGGCCAACGTCCTGACTTTC. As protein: CASSNTLAGANVLTF.

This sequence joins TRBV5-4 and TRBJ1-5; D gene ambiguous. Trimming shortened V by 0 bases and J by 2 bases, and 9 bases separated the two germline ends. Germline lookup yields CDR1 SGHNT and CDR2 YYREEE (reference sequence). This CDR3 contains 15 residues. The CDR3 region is CASSLGGNRNQPQHF. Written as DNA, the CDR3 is TGTGCCAGCAGCTTGGGTGGTAATCGCAATCAGCCCCAGCATTTT.

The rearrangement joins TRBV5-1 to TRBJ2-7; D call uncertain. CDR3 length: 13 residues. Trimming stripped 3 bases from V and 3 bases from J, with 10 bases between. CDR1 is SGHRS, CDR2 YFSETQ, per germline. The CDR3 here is CASSSAVDYEQYF. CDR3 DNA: TGCGCCAGCAGCTCGGCGGTTGACTACGAGCAGTACTTC.

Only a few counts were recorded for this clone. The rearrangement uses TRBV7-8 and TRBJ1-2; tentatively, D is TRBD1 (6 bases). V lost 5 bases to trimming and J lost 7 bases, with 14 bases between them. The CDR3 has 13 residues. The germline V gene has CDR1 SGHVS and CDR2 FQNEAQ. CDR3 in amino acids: CASSPGAWGGYTF. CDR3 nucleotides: TGTGCCAGCAGCCCAGGGGCCTGGGGTGGCTACACCTTC.

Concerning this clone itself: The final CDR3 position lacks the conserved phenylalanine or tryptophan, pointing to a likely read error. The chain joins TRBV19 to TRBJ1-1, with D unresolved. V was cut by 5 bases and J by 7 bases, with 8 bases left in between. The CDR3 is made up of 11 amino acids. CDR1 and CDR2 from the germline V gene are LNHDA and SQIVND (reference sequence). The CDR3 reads CASSRQNEAFL. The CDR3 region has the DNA TGTGCCAGTAGTCGGCAGAATGAAGCTTTCCTT.

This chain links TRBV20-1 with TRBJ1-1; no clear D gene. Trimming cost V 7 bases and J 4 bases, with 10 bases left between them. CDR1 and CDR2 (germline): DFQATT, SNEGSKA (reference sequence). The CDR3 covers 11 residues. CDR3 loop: CSVPQFTEAFF. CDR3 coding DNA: TGCAGTGTCCCACAGTTCACTGAAGCTTTCTTT.

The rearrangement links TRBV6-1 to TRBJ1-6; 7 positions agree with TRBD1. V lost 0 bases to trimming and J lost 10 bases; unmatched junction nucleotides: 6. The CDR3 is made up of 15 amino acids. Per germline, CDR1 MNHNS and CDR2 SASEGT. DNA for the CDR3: TGTGCCAGCAGTGAAGCGGCAGGGGGTAGGTCACCCCTCCACTTT. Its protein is CASSEAAGGRSPLHF.

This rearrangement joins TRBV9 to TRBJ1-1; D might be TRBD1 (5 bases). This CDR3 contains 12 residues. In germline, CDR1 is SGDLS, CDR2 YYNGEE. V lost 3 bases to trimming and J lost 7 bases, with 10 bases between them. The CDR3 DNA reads TGTGCCAGCAGCGAGGGAGACAGTGAAGCTTTCTTT. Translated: CASSEGDSEAFF.

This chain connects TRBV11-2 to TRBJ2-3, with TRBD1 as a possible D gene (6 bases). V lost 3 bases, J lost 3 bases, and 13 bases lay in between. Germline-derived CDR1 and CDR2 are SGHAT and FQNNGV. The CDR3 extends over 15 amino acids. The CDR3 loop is CASSLRGGETDTQYF. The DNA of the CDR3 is TGTGCCAGCAGCTTGAGAGGGGGAGAGACAGATACGCAGTATTTT. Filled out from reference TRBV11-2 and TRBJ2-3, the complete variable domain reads EAGVAQSPRYKIIEKRQSVAFWCNPISGHATLYWYQQILGQGPKLLIQFQNNGVVDDSQLPKDRFSAERLKGVDSTLKIQPAKLEDSAVYLCASSLRGGETDTQYFGPGTRLTVL.

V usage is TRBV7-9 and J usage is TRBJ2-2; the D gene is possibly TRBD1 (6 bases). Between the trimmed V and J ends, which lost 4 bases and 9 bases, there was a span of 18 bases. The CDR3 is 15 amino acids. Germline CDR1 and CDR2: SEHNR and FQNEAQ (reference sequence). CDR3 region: CASSSHRGQFRELFF. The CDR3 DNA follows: TGTGCCAGCAGCTCCCACCGCGGACAGTTCCGGGAGCTGTTTTTT.

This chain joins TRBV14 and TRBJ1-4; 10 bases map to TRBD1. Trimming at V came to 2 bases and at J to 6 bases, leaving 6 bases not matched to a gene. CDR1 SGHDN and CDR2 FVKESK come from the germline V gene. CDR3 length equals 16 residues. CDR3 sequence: CASSQLGTGDDEKLFF. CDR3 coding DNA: TGTGCCAGCAGCCAACTAGGGACAGGGGACGATGAAAAACTGTTTTTT.